This T cell receptor beta chain is drawn from a study of a mutant IDH1 vaccine in newly diagnosed glioma (TCRdb year 2021). About the study as a whole: Vaccination was initiated 4-6 weeks after radiotherapy alone, or concurrently with temozolomide cycles in the chemotherapy-containing groups. The approximately 29 treated patients were around 62% male and 37.5% female, with a mean age of approximately 40 years. Prior to enrollment, patients had been given standard therapy consisting of radiotherapy alone, temozolomide alone, or radiochemotherapy with temozolomide, with the combination given to most patients. Visit V12 was the week-35 safety follow-up and visit V13 was the week-47 end of study. Peripheral blood was drawn at six visits: V03 (baseline), V05, V07, V10, V12 and V13. Longitudinal TCRB deep sequencing was performed for 25 to 30 treated patients wherever samples were available for exploratory analyses.

The study at large found these results: Availability determined which PBMC samples were chosen for TCRB deep sequencing. Immune responses induced by the vaccine were seen in approximately 93% of patients across multiple MHC alleles. The authors stated that sample limitations prevented analyses of patient blood samples from being reproduced. Changes in the top peripheral T cell clonotypes picked up by TCRB sequencing did not appear to be linked to pseudoprogression.

Concerning this clone itself: It has no known antigen specificity. No per-base quality is available; no much larger clone lies one base away.

The time point label for this specimen denotes: week 47, end of study. Each vaccine dose was 300 ug of a 20-mer mutant IDH1 peptide in Montanide, given subcutaneously with topical imiquimod. Eight vaccinations were administered to patients in weeks 1, 3, 5, 7, 11, 15, 19 and 23, corresponding to visits V03 through V10. Newly diagnosed WHO grade 3 or 4 IDH1-mutant astrocytomas showing loss of nuclear ATRX were present in the donors. The samples were drawn from NOA16, a multicentre, single-arm, open-label phase I trial in Germany that tested a mutant IDH1 peptide vaccine in humans for the first time. Genomic DNA for TCRB sequencing was extracted from EDTA blood using the DNeasy Blood and Tissue Kit. The receptor library was made with the immunoSEQ multiplex PCR assay. Following the manufacturer's protocol, the hsTCRB Kit was used to amplify rearranged TCR beta chain sequences. Sequencing of TCRB libraries was carried out on an Illumina MiSeq. In the source study's methods: Demultiplexing, trimming and gene mapping were performed with the kit vendor's proprietary platform. TCRdb mirrors the immuneACCESS table, restricted to in-frame sequences. Some clones are absent from its copies; in checked studies, under half trace to an unresolved V gene, and the reason for the others is unknown. That table furnishes V, J and clone size, whereas the DNA furnished D and trimming. This sample comprises about 36,000 clones, 75% of them detected only once. The top ten clones comprise more than 7% of the sample.

From the cysteine up to the phenylalanine, the CDR3 has a length of 15 residues. Kept here is only the CDR3 DNA, which spans 45 bases and is read in frame from base 1. The germline V gene encodes CDR1 SGHTS and CDR2 YDEGEE. The junction carries 18 bases between V and J, which are trimmed by 4 bases and 5 bases respectively. This sequence uses TRBV5-8 and TRBJ2-5; the D gene is perhaps TRBD2, on 5 matching bases. The sequencing used PBMCs, collected from a glioma patient whose treatment included an IDH1 peptide vaccine. The receptor comes from a man in his forties with glioma. The CDR3 protein: CASSRLLGYGETQYF. Here is the DNA: TGTGCCAGCAGCCGACTACTAGGCTATGGGGAGACCCAGTACTTC.